A single T cell receptor beta chain is shown here with its context. Its antigen is still unknown. This entry belongs to a study of beta chain features in type 1 diabetes. As for the study in general: Cell yields, gender and age were comparable in patients and healthy donors.

Expressed TCRB transcripts were sequenced, since all the RNA that had been isolated was reverse transcribed. Profiled with immunoSEQ multiplex PCR; TCRdb holds only in-frame clones, not every one. This table holds under 550,000 clones, 9.5% to 12% found once. Researchers reported sorting CD4+ naive, central memory, regulatory and stem cell-like memory cells via CD45RO/CCR7/CD25/CD127/CD95/CD27. Whole-study findings and limits: VDJ junctions in type 1 diabetes patients carried more deletions and fewer insertions. Sequencing from cDNA could over-represent high-TCR-expressing cells.

The CDR3 is 15 amino acids. V gave up 0 bases and J gave up 4 bases, with 14 bases separating them. Germline V CDR1 and CDR2: SQVTM, ANQGSEA. The V gene is TRBV29-1, the J gene TRBJ2-3; D is possibly TRBD2 (6 bases). The sample was naive CD4+ T cells from blood. This TCR was sampled from a woman between 18 and 29 years old in good health. The CDR3 loop reads CSVEDSGRLADTQYF. The CDR3 nucleotides are TGCAGCGTTGAAGACTCAGGGAGACTAGCAGATACGCAGTATTTT.